The clone carrying this TCR beta chain showed up many times. Antigen specificity is unknown. This record comes from a study of regulatory T cells in long-lasting Graves disease. Findings and caveats of the study: Persistent Graves' patients had lower TCR diversity than newly diagnosed ones.

The time point denotes: newly diagnosed GD, antithyroid drugs for less than 3 months. Researchers made the TCR library from RNA that was extracted from PBMCs. The authors built TCR beta libraries using iRepertoire HTBI primers and Arm-PCR of CDR3 regions. TCRdb re-derived calls from the multiplex PCR reads in MiXCR, one entry per CDR3 protein. The sample yields around 500,000 distinct CDR3 sequences, roughly 16% seen once. The junction had 2 bases not matched to a gene; V was cut back by 5 bases and J by 1 base. Germline CDR1 reads SGHAT; CDR2 reads FQDESV (reference sequence). This CDR3 has 14 amino acids. The sample was also reused in another study, on T cells in Graves' hyperthyroidism and ophthalmopathy. That investigation notes: Patients were excluded because of uncontrolled infection, other autoimmune disease, pregnancy or lactation. For ophthalmopathy, model prediction preceded onset by a median roughly 6.5 months.

The chain employs TRBV11-1 and TRBJ2-5; 9 bases align to TRBD2. The starting material was peripheral blood mononuclear cells (PBMCs), obtained at new diagnosis, from a patient treated with antithyroid drugs. This sequence originates from a woman aged 35-65 years with Graves disease. Here the CDR3 DNA reads TGTGCCAGCAGCCAGGGACTAGCCCAAGAGACCCAGTACTTC. It codes for CASSQGLAQETQYF. Filled out from reference TRBV11-1 and TRBJ2-5, the complete variable domain reads EAEVAQSPRYKITEKSQAVAFWCDPISGHATLYWYRQILGQGPELLVQFQDESVVDDSQLPKDRFSAERLKGVDSTLKIQPAELGDSAMYLCASSQGLAQETQYFGPGTRLLVL.